A selection of T cell receptor beta chains follows, all from one sample in a study of shared clonotypes between healthy human individuals. TCRdb keeps only in-frame clones here, not all; method: immunoSEQ multiplex PCR. The table includes more than 600,000 clones, 90% to 95% detected once. The sample comprised naive CD8+ T cells sorted from blood. These receptors all come from a man younger than 40 in good health. The CDR3 runs from the conserved cysteine through the conserved F or W. The D gene is left open where the match is weak. The size entry is marked missing in some rows and otherwise reads once, few, many or a size class.

j_gene	abundance	d_gene	len	v_gene	CDR3nt	CDR3aa
TRBJ1-2	once	NA	16	TRBV2	TGTGCCAGCAGTGAAAAAGGACGCCCGACGGGCTATGGCTACACCTTC	CASSEKGRPTGYGYTF
TRBJ1-5	NA	NA	15	TRBV10-3	TGTGCCATCAGGGTCTCGACAGATAGCAATCAGCCCCAGCATTTT	CAIRVSTDSNQPQHF
TRBJ2-3	NA	NA	15	TRBV28	TGTGCCAGTGCCCACTTCTGGGAAGACACAGATACGCAGTATTTT	CASAHFWEDTDTQYF
TRBJ2-3	NA	TRBD1	13	TRBV5-4	TGTGCCAGCGGTACAGGGGTGGCAGATACGCAGTATTTT	CASGTGVADTQYF
TRBJ2-1	NA	NA	13	TRBV10-3	TGTGCCATCAGTGAAATGGTTAAGGATGAGCAGTTCTTC	CAISEMVKDEQFF
TRBJ1-2	NA	NA	15	TRBV9	TGTGCCAGCAGCGTAGCGACGGGGGGTGGTTATGGCTACACCTTC	CASSVATGGGYGYTF
TRBJ2-5	NA	TRBD2	16	TRBV5-1	TGCGCCAGCAGCTTGGCATCTAGCGGGATCCAAGAGACCCAGTACTTC	CASSLASSGIQETQYF
TRBJ1-2	NA	NA	14	TRBV29-1	TGCAGCGTTGAAGGACCGGGACCGAACTATGGCTACACCTTC	CSVEGPGPNYGYTF
TRBJ2-7	NA	NA	13	TRBV5-6	TGTGCCAGCAGCCCAGGGGTGAACTACGAGCAGTACTTC	CASSPGVNYEQYF
TRBJ2-7	NA	TRBD1	16	TRBV6-5	TGTGCCAGCAGTTACTCAGGGACAGGGCGGCTCTACGAGCAGTACTTC	CASSYSGTGRLYEQYF
TRBJ2-7	NA	NA	15	TRBV28	TGTGCCAGCAGCCGACGGTGGCCTCTGGTACACGAGCAGTACTTC	CASSRRWPLVHEQYF
TRBJ2-5	NA	TRBD1	16	TRBV27	TGTGCCAGCACCACGTCCCGGGACAGGGGGCGGGAGACCCAGTACTTC	CASTTSRDRGRETQYF
TRBJ2-5	NA	NA	11	TRBV11-2	TGTGCCAGCAGCTTAGGTGAGACCCAGTACTTC	CASSLGETQYF
TRBJ2-1	NA	NA	12	TRBV29-1	TGCAGCGTTCTGGGCGGGGAGCCTGAGCAGTTCTTC	CSVLGGEPEQFF
TRBJ2-7	NA	NA	12	TRBV7-9	TGTGCCAGCAGCTTAGTTTCGAGCGAGCAGTACTTC	CASSLVSSEQYF
TRBJ2-1	NA	TRBD1	14	TRBV19	TGTGCCAGTAAGGTGGGGACAGGACTCAATGAGCAGTTCTTC	CASKVGTGLNEQFF
TRBJ2-7	NA	TRBD1	14	TRBV7-9	TGTGCCAGCAGCTTAGAGGACAGGGCCTACGAGCAGTACTTC	CASSLEDRAYEQYF
TRBJ2-2	NA	TRBD1	18	TRBV4-2	TGTGCCAGCAGCCAAGGGCTTGCAGGGGGCGCCGGGACCGGGGAGCTGTTTTTT	CASSQGLAGGAGTGELFF
TRBJ2-3	NA	NA	12	TRBV9	TGTGCCAGCAGCGTACAGGGAGATACGCAGTATTTT	CASSVQGDTQYF
TRBJ2-2	once	TRBD1	20	TRBV9	TGTGCCAGCAGCGTAGAGGGGGCGACAGGGGTCCTCTTTGGGGACGGGGAGCTGTTTTTT	CASSVEGATGVLFGDGELFF
TRBJ1-1	NA	NA	15	TRBV6-5	TGTGCCAGCAGGCGGGATCAGGGAGTGAACACTGAAGCTTTCTTT	CASRRDQGVNTEAFF
TRBJ2-2	NA	NA	16	TRBV27	TGTGCCAGCACGAACGGGACTCCCGTCTGGGTAGGGGAGCTGTTTTTT	CASTNGTPVWVGELFF